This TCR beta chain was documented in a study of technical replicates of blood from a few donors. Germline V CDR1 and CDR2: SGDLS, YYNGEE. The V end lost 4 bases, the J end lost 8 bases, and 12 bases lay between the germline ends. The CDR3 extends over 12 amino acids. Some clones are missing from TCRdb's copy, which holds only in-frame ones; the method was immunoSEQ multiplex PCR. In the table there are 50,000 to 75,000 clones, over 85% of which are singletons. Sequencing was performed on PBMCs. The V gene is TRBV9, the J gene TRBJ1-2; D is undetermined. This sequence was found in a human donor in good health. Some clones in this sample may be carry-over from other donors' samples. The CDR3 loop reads CASSTSLRGYTF. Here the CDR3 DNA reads TGTGCCAGCAGCACCTCCCTGCGGGGCTACACCTTC.